Sequencing of this T cell receptor (beta chain) was carried out in a study of blood T cells in healthy people across ages. Trimming removed 6 bases from V and 6 bases from J, with 9 bases in between. The CDR3 is 11 amino acids. There are a few counts of this clonotype. Its cognate antigen is unknown. A much bigger clone sits one base away, suggesting this may be a read error. Healthy Caucasian individuals from Russia aged roughly 6 to 100 served as donors. RNA extraction gave at least 5 micrograms of total RNA per sample. Through a sample-barcoded 5' primer and a J-beta primer mix, a second PCR was run for roughly 7 to 12 cycles. Tagging of each cDNA molecule was performed by a template-switch adaptor with 12 random nucleotides. TCRdb ran MiXCR on the 5' RACE reads and lists one entry per CDR3 protein. The data contain some 1.8 million distinct CDR3 sequences, around 42% of them seen just once; the ten biggest clones take up about 23%.

Study-wide results and caveats: A strong correlation was seen between TCR beta diversity and naive T cell percentage.

The TCR sequence derives from a human donor in good health. The chain uses TRBV12-3 or TRBV12-4 and TRBJ2-7; D unclear. The sequencing input was blood. CDR3 coding DNA: TGTGCCAGCAGCCTCTGCTCCGAGCAGTACTTC. Residues: CASSLCSEQYF.